The entry below gives a single TCR beta chain sequence along with its context. What it binds is unknown. Sorting captured naive CD8 T cells as CD8+CD4-CCR7+CD45RA+. The sample comes from a study of molecular identifiers for immune sequencing clone quantification. A single record per CDR3 protein comes from TCRdb applying MiXCR to the PCR reads. The table shows about 510,000 distinct CDR3 sequences, with over 20% occurring only once. V was pared by 0 bases and J by 1 base, with 8 bases of the junction left unmatched. The CDR3 spans 16 residues. CDR1 and CDR2 (germline): DFQATT, SNEGSKA (reference sequence). Study-wide results and caveats: Spiked Jurkat TCR RNA equivalent to one cell was reportedly detectable in about a million naive cells. In naive cells, clones above 20 RNA copies held under 1% of molecules, whereas in effector cells they held over 98%.

This rearrangement joins TRBV20-1 to TRBJ2-7, with TRBD2 matching over 8 bases. The source of this sequence is a human donor in good health. Some libraries in this study had Jurkat cell RNA spiked in. Sequenced input: naive CD8+ T cells from blood, with Jurkat cell RNA spiked in. The subset denotes: FACS-sorted CD8+CD4-CCR7+CD45RA+ naive T cells. The CDR3 region has the DNA TGCAGTGCTAGAGAGCAATTTAGCGGGGTTTCCTACGAGCAGTACTTC. Translation: CSAREQFSGVSYEQYF.